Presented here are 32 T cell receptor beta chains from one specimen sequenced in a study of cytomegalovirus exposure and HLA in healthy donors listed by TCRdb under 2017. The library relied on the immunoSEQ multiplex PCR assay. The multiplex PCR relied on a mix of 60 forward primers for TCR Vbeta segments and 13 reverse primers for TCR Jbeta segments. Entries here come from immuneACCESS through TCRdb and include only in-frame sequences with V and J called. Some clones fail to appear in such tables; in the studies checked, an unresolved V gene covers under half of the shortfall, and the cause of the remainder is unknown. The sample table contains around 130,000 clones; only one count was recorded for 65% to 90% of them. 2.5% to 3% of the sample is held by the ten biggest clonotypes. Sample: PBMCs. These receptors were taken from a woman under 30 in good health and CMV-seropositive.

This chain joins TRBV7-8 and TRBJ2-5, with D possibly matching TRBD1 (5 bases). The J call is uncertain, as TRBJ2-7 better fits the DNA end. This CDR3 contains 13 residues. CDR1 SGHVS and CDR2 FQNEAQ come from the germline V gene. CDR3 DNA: TGTGCCAGCAGCTTCGACAGCTCCTACGAGCAGTACTTC. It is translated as CASSFDSSYEQYF.

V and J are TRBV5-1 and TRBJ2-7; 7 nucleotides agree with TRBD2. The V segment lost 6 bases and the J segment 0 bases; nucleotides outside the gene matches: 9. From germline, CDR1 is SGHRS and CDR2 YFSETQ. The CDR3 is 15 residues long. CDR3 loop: CASNRGGGNSYEQYF. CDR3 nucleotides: TGCGCCAGCAATCGTGGGGGGGGGAACTCCTACGAGCAGTACTTC. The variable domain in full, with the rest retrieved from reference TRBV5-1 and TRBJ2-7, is KAGVTQTPRYLIKTRGQQVTLSCSPISGHRSVSWYQQTPGQGLQFLFEYFSETQRNKGNFPGRFSGRQFSNSRSEMNVSTLELGDSALYLCASNRGGGNSYEQYFGPGTRLTVT.

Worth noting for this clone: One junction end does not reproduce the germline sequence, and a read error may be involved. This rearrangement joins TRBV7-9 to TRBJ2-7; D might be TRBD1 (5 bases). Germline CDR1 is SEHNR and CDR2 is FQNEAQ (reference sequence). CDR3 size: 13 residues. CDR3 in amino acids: CSSSQGKGYEQYF. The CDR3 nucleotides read TGTTCCAGCAGCCAGGGTAAGGGGTACGAGCAGTACTTC.

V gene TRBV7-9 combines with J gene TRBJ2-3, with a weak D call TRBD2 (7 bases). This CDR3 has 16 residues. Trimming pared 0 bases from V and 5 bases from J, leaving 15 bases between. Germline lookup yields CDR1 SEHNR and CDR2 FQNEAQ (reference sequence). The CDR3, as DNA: TGTGCCAGCAGCTTAGCGCGAGGCGGGGGCATAGATACGCAGTATTTT. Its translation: CASSLARGGGIDTQYF.

Here the CDR3 reads CASSEETGGTDTQYF. DNA for the CDR3: TGCGCCAGCAGTGAGGAGACAGGGGGCACAGATACGCAGTATTTT. V gene TRBV10-1 combines with J gene TRBJ2-3; TRBD1 agrees at 8 bases. The CDR3 is 15 amino acids. Germline V lookup: CDR1 WNHNN, CDR2 SYGVQD (reference sequence). V lost 2 bases, J lost 1 base, and 2 bases stayed unmatched.

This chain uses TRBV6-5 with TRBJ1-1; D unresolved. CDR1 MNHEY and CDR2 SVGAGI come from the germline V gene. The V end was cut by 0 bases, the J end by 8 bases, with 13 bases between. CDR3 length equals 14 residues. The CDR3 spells CASSYSTAPEEAFF. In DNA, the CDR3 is TGTGCCAGCAGTTACTCGACTGCCCCCGAGGAAGCTTTCTTT.

In DNA, the CDR3 is TGTGCCTGGAGTTTACGGGACAATCAGCCCCAGCATTTT. This translates into CAWSLRDNQPQHF. The gene calls are TRBV30 and TRBJ1-5; no firm D call. Trimming removed 2 bases from V and 3 bases from J, with 8 bases in between. This CDR3 has 13 residues. CDR1 is GTSNPN and CDR2 is SVGIG in the germline V gene (reference sequence).

Here the CDR3 DNA reads TGTGCCAGCTCACCACCGGGAGGGGGAGACGAGCAGTACTTC. It yields the protein CASSPPGGGDEQYF. The chain joins TRBV18 to TRBJ2-7, with a possible D match to TRBD2 (7 bases). CDR1 and CDR2 (germline): KGHSH, LQKENI. This CDR3 comprises 14 residues. Trimming pared 0 bases from V and 5 bases from J, leaving 11 bases between.

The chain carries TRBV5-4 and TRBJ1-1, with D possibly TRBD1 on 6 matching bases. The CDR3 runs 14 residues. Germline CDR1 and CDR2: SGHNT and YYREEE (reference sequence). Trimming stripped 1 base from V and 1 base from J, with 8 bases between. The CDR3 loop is CASSLKQGNTEAFF. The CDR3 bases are TGTGCCAGCAGCTTGAAACAGGGGAACACTGAAGCTTTCTTT.

CDR3 sequence (DNA): TGTGCCAGCAGAGACATCTCTAGCGGGGCGGGCAATGAGCAGTTCTTC. This translates into CASRDISSGAGNEQFF. The chain links TRBV2 to TRBJ2-1; 9 bases are shared with TRBD2. The CDR3 is 16 residues long. Unmatched junction bases numbered 12, after V lost 6 bases and J lost 6 bases. Germline assignment: CDR1 SNHLY and CDR2 FYNNEI. Together with reference TRBV2 and TRBJ2-1, the CDR3 gives the full variable domain: EPEVTQTPSHQVTQMGQEVILRCVPISNHLYFYWYRQILGQKVEFLVSFYNNEISEKSEIFDDQFSVERPDGSNFTLKIRSTKLEDSAMYFCASRDISSGAGNEQFFGPGTRLTVL.

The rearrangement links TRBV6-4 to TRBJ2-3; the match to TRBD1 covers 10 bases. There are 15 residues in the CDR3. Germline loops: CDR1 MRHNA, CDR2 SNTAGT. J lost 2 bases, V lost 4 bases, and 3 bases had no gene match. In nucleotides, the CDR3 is TGTGCCAGCAGTGTCGGACAGGGGGACACAGATACGCAGTATTTT. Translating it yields CASSVGQGDTDTQYF.

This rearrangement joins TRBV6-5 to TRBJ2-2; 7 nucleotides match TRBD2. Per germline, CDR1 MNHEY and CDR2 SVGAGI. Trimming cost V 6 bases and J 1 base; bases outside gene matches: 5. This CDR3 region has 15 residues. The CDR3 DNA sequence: TGTGCCAGCAGACCGGGAGGATTGAACACCGGGGAGCTGTTTTTT. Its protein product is CASRPGGLNTGELFF.

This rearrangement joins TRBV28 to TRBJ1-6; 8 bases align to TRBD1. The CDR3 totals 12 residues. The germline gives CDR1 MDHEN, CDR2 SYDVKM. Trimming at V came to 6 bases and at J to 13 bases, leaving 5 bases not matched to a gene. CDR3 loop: CASRSAGGPLHF. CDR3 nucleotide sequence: TGTGCCAGCAGGAGTGCAGGGGGCCCCCTCCACTTT.

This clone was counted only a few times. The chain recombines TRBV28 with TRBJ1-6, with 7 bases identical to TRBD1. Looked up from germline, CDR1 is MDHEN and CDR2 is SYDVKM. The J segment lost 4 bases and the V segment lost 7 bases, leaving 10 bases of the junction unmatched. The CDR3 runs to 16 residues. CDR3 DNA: TGTGCCAGCACCACCCGGGACAGACTTTATAATTCACCCCTCCACTTT. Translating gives CASTTRDRLYNSPLHF.

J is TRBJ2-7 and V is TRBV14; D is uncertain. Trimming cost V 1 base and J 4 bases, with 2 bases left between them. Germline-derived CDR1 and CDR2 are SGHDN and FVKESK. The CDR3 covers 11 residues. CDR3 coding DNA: TGTGCCAGCAGCCAAGCGTACGAGCAGTACTTC. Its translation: CASSQAYEQYF.

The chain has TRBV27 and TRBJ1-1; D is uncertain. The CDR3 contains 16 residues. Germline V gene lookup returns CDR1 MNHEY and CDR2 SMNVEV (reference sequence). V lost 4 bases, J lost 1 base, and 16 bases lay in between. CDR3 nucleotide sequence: TGTGCCAGCAGTTCCCCCGCCTTTACAGCGAACACTGAAGCTTTCTTT. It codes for CASSSPAFTANTEAFF.

DNA of the CDR3: TGTGCCAGCAGTGAAGCTACCGGGACAGGGGCTGAAAAACTGTTTTTT. It translates to CASSEATGTGAEKLFF. The chain couples TRBV7-7 to TRBJ1-4; 10 bases are a match to TRBD1. The junction had 11 bases not matched to a gene; V was cut back by 6 bases and J by 7 bases. The CDR3 contains 16 residues. Germline V gives CDR1 SSHAT, CDR2 FNYEAQ (reference sequence). The full variable domain, completed using reference TRBV7-7 and TRBJ1-4, is GAGVSQSPRYKVTKRGQDVTLRCDPISSHATLYWYQQALGQGPEFLTYFNYEAQPDKSGLPSDRFSAERPEGSISTLTIQRTEQRDSAMYRCASSEATGTGAEKLFFGSGTQLSVL.

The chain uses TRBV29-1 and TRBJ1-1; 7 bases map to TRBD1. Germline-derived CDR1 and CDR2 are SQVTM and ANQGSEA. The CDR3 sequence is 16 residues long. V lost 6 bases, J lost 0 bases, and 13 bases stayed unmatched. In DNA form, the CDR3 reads TGCAGCGTCCTCCGGGACAGCCACATTATGAACACTGAAGCTTTCTTT. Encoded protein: CSVLRDSHIMNTEAFF.

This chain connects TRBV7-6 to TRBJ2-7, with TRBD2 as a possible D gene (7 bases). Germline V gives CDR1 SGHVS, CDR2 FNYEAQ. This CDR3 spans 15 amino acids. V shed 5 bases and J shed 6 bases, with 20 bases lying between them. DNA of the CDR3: TGTGCCAGCAGCACCCCAGGGGAGGGAAGACTCGAGCAGTACTTC. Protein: CASSTPGEGRLEQYF. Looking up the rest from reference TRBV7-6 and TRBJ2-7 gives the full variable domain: GAGVSQSPRYKVTKRGQDVALRCDPISGHVSLYWYRQALGQGPEFLTYFNYEAQQDKSGLPNDRFSAERPEGSISTLTIQRTEQRDSAMYRCASSTPGEGRLEQYFGPGTRLTVT.

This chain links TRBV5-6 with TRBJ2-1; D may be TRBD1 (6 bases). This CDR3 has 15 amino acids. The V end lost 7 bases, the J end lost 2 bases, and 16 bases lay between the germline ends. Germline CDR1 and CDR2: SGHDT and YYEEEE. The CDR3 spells CASGQVGATYNEQFF. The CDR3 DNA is TGTGCCAGCGGTCAGGTGGGGGCGACCTACAATGAGCAGTTCTTC. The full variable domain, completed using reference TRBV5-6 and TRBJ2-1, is DAGVTQSPTHLIKTRGQQVTLRCSPKSGHDTVSWYQQALGQGPQFIFQYYEEEERQRGNFPDRFSGHQFPNYSSELNVNALLLGDSALYLCASGQVGATYNEQFFGPGTRLTVL.

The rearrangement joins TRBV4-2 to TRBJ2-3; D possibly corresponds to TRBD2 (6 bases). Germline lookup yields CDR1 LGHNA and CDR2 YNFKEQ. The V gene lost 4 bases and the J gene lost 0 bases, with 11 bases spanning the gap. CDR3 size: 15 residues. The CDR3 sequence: CASSRTTVSTDTQYF. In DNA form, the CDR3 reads TGTGCCAGCAGCCGGACTACAGTTAGCACAGATACGCAGTATTTT.

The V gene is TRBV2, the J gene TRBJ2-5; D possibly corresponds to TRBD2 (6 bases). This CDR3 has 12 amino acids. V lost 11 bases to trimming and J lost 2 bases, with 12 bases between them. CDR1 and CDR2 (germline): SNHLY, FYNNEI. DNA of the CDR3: TGTGCCGGGGGGAAGCTACAAGAGACCCAGTACTTC. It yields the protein CAGGKLQETQYF.

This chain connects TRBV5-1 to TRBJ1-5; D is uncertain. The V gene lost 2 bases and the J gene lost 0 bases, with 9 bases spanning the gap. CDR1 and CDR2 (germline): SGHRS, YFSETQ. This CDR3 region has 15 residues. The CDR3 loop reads CASSFGEYSNQPQHF. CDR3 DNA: TGCGCCAGCAGCTTCGGGGAATATAGCAATCAGCCCCAGCATTTT.

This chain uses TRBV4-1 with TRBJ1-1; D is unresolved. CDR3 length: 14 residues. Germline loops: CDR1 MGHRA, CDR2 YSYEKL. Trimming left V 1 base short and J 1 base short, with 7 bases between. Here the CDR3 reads CASSQADGNTEAFF. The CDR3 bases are TGCGCCAGCAGCCAAGCAGATGGGAACACTGAAGCTTTCTTT.

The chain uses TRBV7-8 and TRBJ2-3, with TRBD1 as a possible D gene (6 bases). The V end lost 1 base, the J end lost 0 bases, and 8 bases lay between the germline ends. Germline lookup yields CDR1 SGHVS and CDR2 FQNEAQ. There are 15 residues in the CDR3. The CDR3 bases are TGTGCCAGCAGCTTAGAAGGGGGAAGCACAGATACGCAGTATTTT. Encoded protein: CASSLEGGSTDTQYF.

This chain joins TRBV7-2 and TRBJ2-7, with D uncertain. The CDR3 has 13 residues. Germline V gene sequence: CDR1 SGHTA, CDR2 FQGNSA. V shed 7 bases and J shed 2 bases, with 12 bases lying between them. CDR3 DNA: TGTGCCAGCAAGCTGAGTATCCCCTACGAGCAGTACTTC. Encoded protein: CASKLSIPYEQYF. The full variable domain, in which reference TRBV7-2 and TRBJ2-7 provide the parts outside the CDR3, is GAGVSQSPSNKVTEKGKDVELRCDPISGHTALYWYRQSLGQGLEFLIYFQGNSAPDKSGLPSDRFSAERTGGSVSTLTIQRTQQEDSAVYLCASKLSIPYEQYFGPGTRLTVT.

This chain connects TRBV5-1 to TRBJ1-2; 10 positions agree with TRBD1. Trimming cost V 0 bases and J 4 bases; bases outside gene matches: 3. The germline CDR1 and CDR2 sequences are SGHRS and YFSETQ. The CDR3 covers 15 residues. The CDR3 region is CASSLGQGAGYGYTF. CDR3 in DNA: TGCGCCAGCAGCTTGGGACAGGGGGCTGGCTATGGCTACACCTTC.

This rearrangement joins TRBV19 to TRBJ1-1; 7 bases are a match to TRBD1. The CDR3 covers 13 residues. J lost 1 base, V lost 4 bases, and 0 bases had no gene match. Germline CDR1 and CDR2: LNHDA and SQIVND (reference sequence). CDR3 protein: CASSRTGNTEAFF. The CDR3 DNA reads TGTGCCAGTAGTAGGACAGGGAACACTGAAGCTTTCTTT.

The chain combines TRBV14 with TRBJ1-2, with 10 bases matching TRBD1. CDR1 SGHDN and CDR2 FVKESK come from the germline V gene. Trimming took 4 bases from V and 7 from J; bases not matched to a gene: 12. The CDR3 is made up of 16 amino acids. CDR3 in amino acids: CASSRRRWDRGFGYTF. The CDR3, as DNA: TGTGCCAGCAGCCGACGACGCTGGGACAGGGGTTTTGGCTACACCTTC.

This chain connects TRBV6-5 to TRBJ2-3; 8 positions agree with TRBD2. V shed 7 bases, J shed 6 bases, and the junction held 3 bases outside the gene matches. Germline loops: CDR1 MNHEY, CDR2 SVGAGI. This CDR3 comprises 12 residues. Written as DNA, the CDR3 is TGTGCCAGCACAGCGGGGGCGGATACGCAGTATTTT. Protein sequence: CASTAGADTQYF.

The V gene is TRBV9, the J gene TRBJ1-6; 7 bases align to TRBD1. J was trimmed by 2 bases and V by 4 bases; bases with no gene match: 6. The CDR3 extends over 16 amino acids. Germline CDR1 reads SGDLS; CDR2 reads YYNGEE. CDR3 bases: TGTGCCAGCAGCAAAAATGGACAGGCCTATAATTCACCCCTCCACTTT. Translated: CASSKNGQAYNSPLHF.

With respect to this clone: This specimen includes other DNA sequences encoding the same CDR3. CDR3: CASSPGGNQPQHF. CDR3 DNA: TGTGCCAGCTCACCTGGAGGGAATCAGCCCCAGCATTTT. This chain links TRBV18 with TRBJ1-5, with D unresolved. The CDR3 spans 13 residues. V was shortened by 3 bases and J by 4 bases, with 7 bases between the two germline ends. The germline V gene encodes CDR1 KGHSH and CDR2 LQKENI.